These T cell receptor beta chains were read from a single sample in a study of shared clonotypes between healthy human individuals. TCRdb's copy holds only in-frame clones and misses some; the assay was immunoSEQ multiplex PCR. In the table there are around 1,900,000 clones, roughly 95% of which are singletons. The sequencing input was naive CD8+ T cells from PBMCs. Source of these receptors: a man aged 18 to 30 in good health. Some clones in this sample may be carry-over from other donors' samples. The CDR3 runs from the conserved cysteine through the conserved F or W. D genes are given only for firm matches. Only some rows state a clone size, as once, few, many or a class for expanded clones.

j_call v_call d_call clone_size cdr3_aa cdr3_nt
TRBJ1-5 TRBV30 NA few CAWSSGVYNQPQHF TGTGCCTGGAGTTCAGGGGTCTACAATCAGCCCCAGCATTTT
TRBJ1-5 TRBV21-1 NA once CASSKSRNQPQHF TGTGCCAGCAGCAAAAGTCGCAATCAGCCCCAGCATTTT
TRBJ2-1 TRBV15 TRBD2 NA CATSGTGTSGIRGYNEQFF TGTGCCACCAGCGGCACCGGGACTAGCGGCATAAGGGGATACAATGAGCAGTTCTTC
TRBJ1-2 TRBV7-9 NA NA CASSSTRQSVLYGYTF TGTGCCAGCAGCTCCACCCGACAGAGCGTACTCTATGGCTACACCTTC
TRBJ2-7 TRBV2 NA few CASSEAGVPYEQYF TGTGCCAGCAGTGAAGCGGGAGTTCCCTACGAGCAGTACTTC
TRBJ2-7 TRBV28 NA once CASSYGQLTYEQYF TGTGCCAGCAGCTATGGACAGTTAACCTACGAGCAGTACTTC
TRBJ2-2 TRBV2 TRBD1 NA CASMSLTGTNTGELFF TGTGCCAGCATGTCTCTGACAGGGACAAACACCGGGGAGCTGTTTTTT
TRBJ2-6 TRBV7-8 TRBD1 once CASSLVGQGFGANVLTF TGTGCCAGCAGCTTAGTGGGACAGGGTTTTGGGGCCAACGTCCTGACTTTC
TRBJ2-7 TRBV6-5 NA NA CASSYGREQYF TGTGCCAGCAGTTATGGGAGGGAGCAGTACTTC
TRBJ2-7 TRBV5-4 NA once CASSAGQKPLYEQYF TGTGCCAGCAGCGCCGGACAGAAGCCACTCTACGAGCAGTACTTC
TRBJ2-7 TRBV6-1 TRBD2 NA CASSESGSRSYEQYF TGTGCCAGCAGTGAAAGCGGGAGTCGGTCCTACGAGCAGTACTTC
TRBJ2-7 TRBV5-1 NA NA CASSQHFIKLGAIEQYF TGCGCCAGCAGTCAGCATTTTATTAAACTAGGAGCTATCGAGCAGTACTTC
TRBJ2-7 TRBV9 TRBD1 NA CASSPGGSGYEQYF TGTGCCAGCAGCCCAGGGGGAAGTGGCTACGAGCAGTACTTC
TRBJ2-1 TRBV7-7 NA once CASSLGVNHEQFF TGTGCCAGCAGCTTAGGCGTTAATCATGAGCAGTTCTTC
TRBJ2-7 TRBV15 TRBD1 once CATRRTGDRYEQYF TGTGCCACCAGAAGGACAGGGGATCGCTACGAGCAGTACTTC
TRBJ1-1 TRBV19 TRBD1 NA CASKDRGLTEAFF TGTGCCAGTAAGGACAGGGGGCTCACTGAAGCTTTCTTT
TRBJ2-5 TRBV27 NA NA CASSPVPGGAETQYF TGTGCCAGCAGTCCGGTCCCCGGAGGGGCAGAGACCCAGTACTTC
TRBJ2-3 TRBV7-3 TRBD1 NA CASSLFSQDRVIGGSTDTQYF TGTGCCAGCAGCTTATTTTCCCAGGACAGGGTGATCGGGGGTAGCACAGATACGCAGTATTTT
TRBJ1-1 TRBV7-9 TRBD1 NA CASSGTGSVRAFF TGTGCCAGCAGCGGGACAGGGTCGGTCCGAGCTTTCTTT
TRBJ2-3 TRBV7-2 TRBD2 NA CATRTSGRATTDTQYF TGTGCCACCAGGACTAGCGGGAGGGCCACAACAGATACGCAGTATTTT
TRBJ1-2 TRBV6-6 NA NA CASSSVDNYGYTF TGTGCCAGCAGTTCGGTAGATAACTATGGCTACACCTTC
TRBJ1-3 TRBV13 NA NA CASSAGTSGNTIYF TGTGCCAGCAGCGCCGGGACTTCAGGAAACACCATATATTTT
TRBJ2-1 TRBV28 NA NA CASSLDSQAYNEQFF TGTGCCAGCAGTTTAGACTCCCAAGCCTACAATGAGCAGTTCTTC
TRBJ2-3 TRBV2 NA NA CASTIAPRGDTQYF TGTGCCAGCACTATTGCCCCCAGAGGAGATACGCAGTATTTT
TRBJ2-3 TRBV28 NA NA CASSFIEDTQYF TGTGCCAGCAGTTTCATAGAAGATACGCAGTATTTT
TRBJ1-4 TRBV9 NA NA CASSPRTATNEKLFF TGTGCCAGCAGCCCCCGGACAGCTACTAATGAAAAACTGTTTTTT
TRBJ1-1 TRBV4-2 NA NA CASSQDLAMFTEAFF TGTGCCAGCAGCCAAGATCTAGCGATGTTCACTGAAGCTTTCTTT
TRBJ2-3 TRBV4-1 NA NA CASSQLTGGADTQYF TGCGCCAGCAGCCAACTCACGGGCGGGGCAGATACGCAGTATTTT
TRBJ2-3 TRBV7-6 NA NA CASSLGAPSTAKRTDTQYF TGTGCCAGCAGCTTGGGAGCCCCCTCCACGGCCAAGCGCACAGATACGCAGTATTTT
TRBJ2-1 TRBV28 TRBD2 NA CASSLTSGRTYLNYNEQFF TGTGCCAGCAGTTTAACTAGCGGGAGGACCTACTTAAATTACAATGAGCAGTTCTTC
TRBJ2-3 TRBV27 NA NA CASSWGGPDTQYF TGTGCCAGCAGTTGGGGTGGCCCAGATACGCAGTATTTT
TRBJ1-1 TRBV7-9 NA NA CASSQVQTEAFF TGTGCCAGCAGCCAGGTCCAGACTGAAGCTTTCTTT
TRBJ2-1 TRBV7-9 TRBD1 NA CASSLAGTGGPNEQFF TGTGCCAGCAGCTTGGCCGGGACAGGGGGCCCCAATGAGCAGTTCTTC
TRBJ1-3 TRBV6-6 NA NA CASTPYGLGTIYF TGTGCCAGCACCCCGTATGGCCTAGGGACCATATATTTT
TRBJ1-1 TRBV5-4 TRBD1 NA CASSLGTGNTEAFF TGTGCCAGCAGCTTGGGGACAGGGAACACTGAAGCTTTCTTT
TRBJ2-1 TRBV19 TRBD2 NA CASSMVAGYYNEQFF TGTGCCAGTAGTATGGTAGCGGGGTACTACAATGAGCAGTTCTTC
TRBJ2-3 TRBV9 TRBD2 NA CASSVGLAGYTDTQYF TGTGCCAGCAGCGTGGGCCTAGCGGGCTACACAGATACGCAGTATTTT
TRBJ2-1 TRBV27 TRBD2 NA CASSHAGLGSRLVQFF TGTGCCAGCAGTCACGCAGGACTAGGTTCCCGTCTTGTGCAGTTCTTC
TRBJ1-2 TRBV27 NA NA CASSFGGRAEYGYTF TGTGCCAGCAGTTTTGGAGGCAGGGCCGAGTATGGCTACACCTTC
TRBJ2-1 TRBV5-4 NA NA CASSLLWGDSTYNEQFF TGTGCCAGCAGCTTGCTGTGGGGTGATTCAACCTACAATGAGCAGTTCTTC
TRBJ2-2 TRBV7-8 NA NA CASSLILITGELFF TGTGCCAGCAGCTTAATCTTAATCACCGGGGAGCTGTTTTTT
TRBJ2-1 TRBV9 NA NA CASSIPGGPYNEQFF TGTGCCAGCAGCATTCCCGGGGGACCCTACAATGAGCAGTTCTTC
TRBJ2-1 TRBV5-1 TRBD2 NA CASSLGLAETYNEQFF TGCGCCAGCAGCTTGGGACTAGCGGAGACCTACAATGAGCAGTTCTTC
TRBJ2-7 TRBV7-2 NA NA CASSFPPTESNYEQYF TGTGCCAGCAGCTTTCCCCCCACGGAGTCTAACTACGAGCAGTACTTC
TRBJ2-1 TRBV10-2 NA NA CASSEWGDEQFF TGCGCCAGCAGTGAATGGGGCGATGAGCAGTTCTTC
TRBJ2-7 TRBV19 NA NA CASSPGRVGYEQYF TGTGCCAGTAGCCCGGGCAGGGTGGGGTACGAGCAGTACTTC
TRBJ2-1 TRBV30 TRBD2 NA CAWKGRAVYNEQFF TGTGCCTGGAAGGGGAGGGCGGTCTACAATGAGCAGTTCTTC
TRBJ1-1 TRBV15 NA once CATSRVGGMNTEAFF TGTGCCACCAGCAGGGTTGGAGGGATGAACACTGAAGCTTTCTTT
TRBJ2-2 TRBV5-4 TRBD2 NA CASRAGLTVSGELFF TGTGCCAGCAGAGCGGGACTCACGGTCTCCGGGGAGCTGTTTTTT
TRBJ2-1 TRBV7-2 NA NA CASSDRLLYNEQFF TGTGCCAGCAGCGACCGACTACTCTACAATGAGCAGTTCTTC
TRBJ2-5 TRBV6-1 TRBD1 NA CASSELGDRVGETQYF TGTGCCAGCAGTGAATTAGGAGACAGGGTCGGGGAGACCCAGTACTTC
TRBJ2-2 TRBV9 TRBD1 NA CASSDTGAGELFF TGTGCCAGCAGCGATACAGGGGCCGGGGAGCTGTTTTTT
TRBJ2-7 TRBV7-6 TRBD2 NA CASSLLAGGPAGAVYEQYF TGTGCCAGCAGCTTACTAGCGGGAGGGCCAGCAGGCGCCGTTTACGAGCAGTACTTC
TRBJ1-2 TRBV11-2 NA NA CASSFVRDANYGYTF TGTGCCAGCAGCTTCGTAAGGGATGCTAACTATGGCTACACCTTC
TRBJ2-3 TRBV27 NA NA CASSPHRLGPTDTQYF TGTGCCAGCAGTCCCCACAGGTTGGGTCCCACAGATACGCAGTATTTT
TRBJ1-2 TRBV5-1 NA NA CASSTGNYGYTF TGCGCCAGTAGTACAGGGAACTATGGCTACACCTTC